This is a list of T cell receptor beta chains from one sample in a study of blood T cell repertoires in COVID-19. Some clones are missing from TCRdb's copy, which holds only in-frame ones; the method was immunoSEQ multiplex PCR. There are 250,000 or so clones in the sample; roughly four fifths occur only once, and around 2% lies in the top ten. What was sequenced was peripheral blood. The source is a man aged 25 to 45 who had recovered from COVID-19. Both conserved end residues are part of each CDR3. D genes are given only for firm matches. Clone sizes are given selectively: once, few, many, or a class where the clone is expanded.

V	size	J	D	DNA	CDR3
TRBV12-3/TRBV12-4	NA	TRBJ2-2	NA	TGTGCCAGCAGTTTCAATCCCGGGGAGCTGTTTTTT	CASSFNPGELFF
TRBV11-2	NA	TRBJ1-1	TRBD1	TGTGCCAGCCGTCCCGGGACAGGGGGCGCCGAGCTTGAAGCTTTCTTT	CASRPGTGGAELEAFF
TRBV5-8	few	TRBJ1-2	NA	TGTGCCAGCACCTCTCTAAACAGGGAAAACTATGGCTACACCTTC	CASTSLNRENYGYTF
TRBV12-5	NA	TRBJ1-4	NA	TGTGCTAGTGGTTTGGTAGCCGAAAAACTGTTTTTT	CASGLVAEKLFF
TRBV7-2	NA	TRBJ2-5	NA	TGTGCCAGCAGCGCCCGGGGGAGAGAGACCCAGTACTTC	CASSARGRETQYF
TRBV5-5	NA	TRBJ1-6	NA	TGTGCCAGCAGCTTTTCGCAGGGTAGTTCACCCCTCCACTTT	CASSFSQGSSPLHF
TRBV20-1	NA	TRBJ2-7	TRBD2	TGCAGTGCTAGTCGGGGCGGGGGGACCTACGAGCAGTACTTC	CSASRGGGTYEQYF
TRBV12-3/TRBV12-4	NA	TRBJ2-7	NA	TGTGCCAGCAGTTCTCTCTTGCGGGAAGAGCAGTACTTC	CASSSLLREEQYF
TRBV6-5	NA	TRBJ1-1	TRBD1	TGTGCCAGCAGCTTGACAGGGGGCACTGAAGCTTTCTTT	CASSLTGGTEAFF
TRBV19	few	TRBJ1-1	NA	TGTGCCAGTGCCCGGGGGTCAGGGACTGAAGCTTTCTTT	CASARGSGTEAFF
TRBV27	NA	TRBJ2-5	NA	TGTGCCAGCAGCCCCGGAGAAGAGACCCAGTACTTC	CASSPGEETQYF
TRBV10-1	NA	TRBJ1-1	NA	TGCGCCAGCAGAGACACCTTGAACACTGAAGCTTTCTTT	CASRDTLNTEAFF
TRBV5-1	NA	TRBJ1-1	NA	TGCGCCAGCAGCTGGAGGGAGAACACTGAAGCTTTCTTT	CASSWRENTEAFF
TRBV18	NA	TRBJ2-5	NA	TGTGCCAGCTCCCTTGAGTACCAAGAGACCCAGTACTTC	CASSLEYQETQYF
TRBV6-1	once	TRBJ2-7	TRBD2	TGTGCCAGCAGTGGGGGAACGGGAGGACTTCCCTACGAGCAGTACTTC	CASSGGTGGLPYEQYF
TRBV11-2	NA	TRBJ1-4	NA	TGTGCCAGCAGCTTACAGGCCCAAAAACTGTTTTTT	CASSLQAQKLFF
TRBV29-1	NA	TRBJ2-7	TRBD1	TGCAGCGCCCTGACAGGGCCTTCCTACGAGCAGTACTTC	CSALTGPSYEQYF
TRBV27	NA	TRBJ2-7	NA	TGTGCCAGCGGCCGACAGCTAACTTCACTCGAGCAGTACTTC	CASGRQLTSLEQYF
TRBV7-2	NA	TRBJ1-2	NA	TGTGCCAGCAGCTTTCTCGTCGGCAGGGTGGACTATGGCTACACCTTC	CASSFLVGRVDYGYTF
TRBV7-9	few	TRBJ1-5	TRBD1	TGTGCCAGCAGCCCTGGGGGACAGGGGGCTTTTCAGCCCCAGCATTTT	CASSPGGQGAFQPQHF
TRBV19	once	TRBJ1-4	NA	TGTGCCAGTAGTGGGACAAGGGATGAAAAACTGTTTTTT	CASSGTRDEKLFF
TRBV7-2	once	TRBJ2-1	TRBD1	TGTGCCACAACCTACAGGGGCGCCTACAATGAGCAGTTCTTC	CATTYRGAYNEQFF
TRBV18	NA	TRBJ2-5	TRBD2	TGTGCCAGCTCAAATAGCGGGGCCCAAGAGACCCAGTACTTC	CASSNSGAQETQYF
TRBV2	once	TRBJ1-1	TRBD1	TGTGCCAGCAGCGGACAGGGGGCGGGCAGTGAAGCTTTCTTT	CASSGQGAGSEAFF
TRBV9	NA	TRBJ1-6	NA	TGTGCCAGCAGCGTGCGGGAAGGGAAACCCCTCCACTTT	CASSVREGKPLHF
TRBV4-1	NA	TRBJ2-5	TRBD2	TGCGCCAGCAGCCCGGGGGGGGGACTAGCGGCCGGAGAGACCCAGTACTTC	CASSPGGGLAAGETQYF
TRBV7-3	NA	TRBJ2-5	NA	TGTGCCAGCAGCTTTGGAGGGAGGGAGACCCAGTACTTC	CASSFGGRETQYF
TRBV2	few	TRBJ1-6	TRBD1	TGTGCCAGCAGCGGCACTCCGGGGACAGGGGGCGCCGCCCTCCACTTT	CASSGTPGTGGAALHF
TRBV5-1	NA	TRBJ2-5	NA	TGCGCCAGCAGCTTCCAACAGGTTCAAGAGACCCAGTACTTC	CASSFQQVQETQYF
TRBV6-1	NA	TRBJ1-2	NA	TGTGCCAGCAGTGATCTCAGGCCTGGCTACACCTTC	CASSDLRPGYTF
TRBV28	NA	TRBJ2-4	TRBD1	TGTGCCAGCACATGGGGACAGGGGCAAAACATTCAGTACTTC	CASTWGQGQNIQYF
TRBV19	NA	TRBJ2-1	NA	TGTGCCAGTAGTATAGGCACCGGGGGGCATGAGCAGTTCTTC	CASSIGTGGHEQFF
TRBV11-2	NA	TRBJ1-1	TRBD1	TGTGCCAGCAGCCCCGGGGACAGGGGGCCGAACACTGAAGCTTTCTTT	CASSPGDRGPNTEAFF
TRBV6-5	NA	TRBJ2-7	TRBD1	TGTGCCAGCAGGGGACAGCCCTACGAGCAGTACTTC	CASRGQPYEQYF
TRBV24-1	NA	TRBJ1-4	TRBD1	TGTGCCACCAGTGAGGCACCGGGACAGGGCTATGCAACTAATGAAAAACTGTTTTTT	CATSEAPGQGYATNEKLFF
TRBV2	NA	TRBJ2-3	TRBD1	TGTGCCAGCAGTTCAGGGGGCCCTCTCACAGATACGCAGTATTTT	CASSSGGPLTDTQYF
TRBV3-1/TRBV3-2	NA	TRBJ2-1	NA	TGTGCCAGCAGCCAAGATAGGGAGGTATCCCTCAATGAGCAGTTCTTC	CASSQDREVSLNEQFF
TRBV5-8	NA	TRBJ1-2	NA	TGTGCCAGCAGCTTGGAGGACAGTATTTTATATGGCTACACCTTC	CASSLEDSILYGYTF
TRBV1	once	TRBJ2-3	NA	TGCACCAGCAGCCTTAGCGGGGTCAGCACAGATACGCAGTATTTT	CTSSLSGVSTDTQYF
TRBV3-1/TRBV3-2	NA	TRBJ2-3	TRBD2	TGTGCCAGCAGCCAAGTCATGCCTAGCGGGGGGGCAGGGACAGATACGCAGTATTTT	CASSQVMPSGGAGTDTQYF
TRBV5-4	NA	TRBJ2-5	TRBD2	TGTGCCAGCAGCTTTCTAGCGGGGGTTGGGGGAGAGACCCAGTACTTC	CASSFLAGVGGETQYF
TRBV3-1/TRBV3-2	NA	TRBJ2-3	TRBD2	TGTGCCAGCAGCCTTGTCGGCGGGAGCACTAGCACAGATACGCAGTATTTT	CASSLVGGSTSTDTQYF
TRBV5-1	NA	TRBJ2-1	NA	TGCGCCAGCAGCTTGTCGCGACTATCTAACAATGAGCAGTTCTTC	CASSLSRLSNNEQFF
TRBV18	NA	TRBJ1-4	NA	TGTGCCAGCTCACCGCGGGGGTATAATGAAAAACTGTTTTTT	CASSPRGYNEKLFF
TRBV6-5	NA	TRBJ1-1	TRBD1	TGTGCCAGCAGGGGGGGACAGGGCCGGGCCACTGAAGCTTTCTTT	CASRGGQGRATEAFF
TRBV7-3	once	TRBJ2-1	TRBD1	TGTGCCAGCAGCTCCGGACAGGTCCCCTACAATGAGCAGTTCTTC	CASSSGQVPYNEQFF
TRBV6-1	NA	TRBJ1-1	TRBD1	TGTGCCAGCAGTGAGTGGGGACAGGGTGGGAACACTGAAGCTTTCTTT	CASSEWGQGGNTEAFF
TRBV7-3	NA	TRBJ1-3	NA	TGTGCCAGCAGCGTCCAGGCGACCTCTGGAAACACCATATATTTT	CASSVQATSGNTIYF
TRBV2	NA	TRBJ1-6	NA	TGTGCCAGCATTTTACGGGGATCCTCACCCCTCCACTTT	CASILRGSSPLHF
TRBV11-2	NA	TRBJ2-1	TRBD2	TGTGCCAGCAGCTACGGACTAGCGATCGTTGGTGAGCAGTTCTTC	CASSYGLAIVGEQFF
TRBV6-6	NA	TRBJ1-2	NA	TGTGCCAGCAGTTACAACGGACAGAGCTATGGCTACACCTTC	CASSYNGQSYGYTF
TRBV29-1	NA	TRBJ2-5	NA	TGCAGCGTTGTTCAGCAAGAGACCCAGTACTTC	CSVVQQETQYF
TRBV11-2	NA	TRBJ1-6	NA	TGTGCCAGCAGCTTAGATAGGGCAGGGCCCACGGCCGGTAATTCACCCCTCCACTTT	CASSLDRAGPTAGNSPLHF
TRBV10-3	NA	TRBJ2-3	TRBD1	TGTGCCATCAGTGGACAGGGGGCGAGTTCGTCAGATACGCAGTATTTT	CAISGQGASSSDTQYF